This T cell receptor (beta chain) emerged from a study of T-cell reconstitution after alpha-beta-depleted transplantation in children. This CDR3 is 13 amino acids long. Germline lookup yields CDR1 SGHRS and CDR2 YFSETQ. With 0 bases removed from V and 9 bases from J, the gap between germline ends came to 10 bases. Findings and caveats of the study: Expanded graft clones, several hundred of them, were reportedly the source of alpha-beta T cells about two months after transplant. Once a year had passed after transplant, T-cell counts and diversity came mostly from newly produced T cells. Diversity of TCRbeta at day 60 was high in some patients, arising from surviving recipient T cells and thymic progenitors.

TCRbeta library preparation incorporated unique molecular identifiers. TCRdb processed the PCR reads anew with MiXCR; each CDR3 protein has one entry. The sample includes about 640,000 distinct CDR3 sequences, over 10% of them seen just once. At least ten counts were recorded for this clonotype. Its antigen is as yet unknown. The chain recombines TRBV5-1 with TRBJ2-1; D is unclear. Sequencing was performed on PBMCs, mostly from graft donor cells, taken 360 days after TCRalphabeta/CD19-depleted stem cell transplant. The clonotype was recovered from a male patient between 10 and 17 years old who had a stem cell transplant for acute myeloid leukemia, so the T cells may come from the graft donor. The CDR3 protein is CASSLAVSIEQFF. The DNA of the CDR3 is TGCGCCAGCAGCTTGGCCGTTAGTATTGAGCAGTTCTTC.